Each of the 9 T cell receptor beta chains below was sequenced from the same sample in a study of T cell responses to AZD1222 COVID-19 vaccine. Method: immunoSEQ multiplex PCR; TCRdb's copy keeps in-frame clones and lacks some. The repertoire holds about 140,000 clones, with around 89% as singletons. The starting material was peripheral blood, obtained on day 0 of AZD1222 vaccination. The receptor source for this set is an adult in good health.

This chain joins TRBV19 and TRBJ2-1; 9 bases agree with TRBD2. The CDR3 length is 15 residues. J lost 3 bases, V lost 5 bases, and 5 bases had no gene match. Germline loops: CDR1 LNHDA, CDR2 SQIVND (reference sequence). The CDR3, as DNA: TGTGCCAGTAGTTCCGGACTAGCGATCTACAATGAGCAGTTCTTC. Amino acid sequence: CASSSGLAIYNEQFF.

This clone was detected once. The chain employs TRBV7-8 and TRBJ1-5; D is undetermined. V gave up 4 bases and J gave up 6 bases, with 10 bases separating them. Germline CDR1 SGHVS, CDR2 FQNEAQ. The CDR3 length is 13 residues. The CDR3 loop is CASSSSPTQPQHF. CDR3 nucleotides: TGTGCCAGCAGCTCCTCACCAACTCAGCCCCAGCATTTT.

The rearrangement links TRBV5-1 to TRBJ1-1; 8 positions match TRBD1. The V gene's germline CDR1 is SGHRS and CDR2 YFSETQ. The CDR3 loop spans 15 amino acids. J gave up 10 bases and V 3 bases, and 14 bases lay outside the gene matches. CDR3 in amino acids: CASSSDPGTGVLAFF. CDR3 coding DNA: TGCGCCAGCAGCTCCGATCCCGGGACAGGAGTCCTAGCTTTCTTT.

The rearrangement links TRBV4-1 to TRBJ2-7; 9 nucleotides line up with TRBD1. The CDR3 has 14 amino acids. From germline, CDR1 is MGHRA and CDR2 YSYEKL. After removal of 4 bases from V and 2 bases from J, the junction contained 3 bases not matched to a gene. The CDR3 sequence is CASSPTGGAYEQYF. CDR3 in DNA: TGCGCCAGCAGCCCGACAGGGGGGGCCTACGAGCAGTACTTC.

The chain employs TRBV4-3 and TRBJ2-3, with TRBD2 matching over 14 bases. This CDR3 has 17 residues. Germline lookup yields CDR1 LGHNA and CDR2 YSLEER. The V segment lost 1 base and the J segment 3 bases; nucleotides outside the gene matches: 3. The CDR3 protein is CASSQGGLAGETDTQYF. CDR3 sequence (DNA): TGCGCCAGCAGCCAAGGGGGACTAGCGGGAGAGACAGATACGCAGTATTTT.

This sequence joins TRBV5-4 and TRBJ2-1; D call uncertain. CDR1 and CDR2 (germline): SGHNT, YYREEE (reference sequence). The CDR3 loop spans 15 amino acids. The germline V and J ends were trimmed by 4 bases and 8 bases, with 19 bases remaining between them. CDR3 DNA: TGTGCCAGCAGCCGGATGGGCCTTCCTGAGGATGAGCAGTTCTTC. It specifies CASSRMGLPEDEQFF. The complete variable domain, with remaining parts taken from reference TRBV5-4 and TRBJ2-1, reads ETGVTQSPTHLIKTRGQQVTLRCSSQSGHNTVSWYQQALGQGPQFIFQYYREEENGRGNFPPRFSGLQFPNYSSELNVNALELDDSALYLCASSRMGLPEDEQFFGPGTRLTVL.

The chain has TRBV3-1 (or the pseudogene TRBV3-2) and TRBJ1-2; TRBD1 matches 9 bases. The CDR3 contains 16 residues. V lost 1 base to trimming and J lost 2 bases; unmatched junction nucleotides: 5. In germline, CDR1 is LGHDT, CDR2 YNNKEL (reference sequence). CDR3 nucleotides: TGTGCCAGCAGCCAAGGCCAAACAGGGGGCAACTATGGCTACACCTTC. Amino acid sequence: CASSQGQTGGNYGYTF.

This chain's CDR3 is CASRRVSSAYNEQFF. The CDR3 nucleotides are TGTGCCAGCAGGCGGGTGTCTTCAGCTTACAATGAGCAGTTCTTC. The chain combines TRBV27 with TRBJ2-1; tentative D call: TRBD2 (5 bases). The V gene's germline CDR1 is MNHEY and CDR2 SMNVEV (reference sequence). V lost 6 bases, J lost 4 bases, and 16 bases lay in between. This CDR3 contains 15 residues.

This clone was recorded only once. The chain is built from TRBV4-2 and TRBJ2-7, with D perhaps matching TRBD2 (5 bases). V was clipped by 1 base and J by 4 bases, with 11 bases between them. Germline CDR1 and CDR2: LGHNA and YNFKEQ. The CDR3 has 14 residues. This CDR3 reads CASSQGGRGYEQYF. CDR3 sequence (DNA): TGTGCCAGCAGCCAAGGTGGGAGAGGTTACGAGCAGTACTTC.